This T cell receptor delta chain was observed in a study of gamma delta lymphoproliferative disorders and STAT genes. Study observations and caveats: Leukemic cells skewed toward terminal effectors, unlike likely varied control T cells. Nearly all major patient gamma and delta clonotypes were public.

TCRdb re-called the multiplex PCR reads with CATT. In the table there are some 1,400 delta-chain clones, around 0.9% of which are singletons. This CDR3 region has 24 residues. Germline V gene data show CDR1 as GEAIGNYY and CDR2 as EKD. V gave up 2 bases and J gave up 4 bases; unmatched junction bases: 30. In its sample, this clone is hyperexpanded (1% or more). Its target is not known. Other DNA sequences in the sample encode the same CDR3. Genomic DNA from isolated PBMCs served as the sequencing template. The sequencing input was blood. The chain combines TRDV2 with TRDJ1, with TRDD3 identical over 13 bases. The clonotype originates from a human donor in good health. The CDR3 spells CACDSLNWGIRDQGEGWALDKLIF. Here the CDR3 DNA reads TGTGCCTGTGACAGCCTTAACTGGGGGATACGCGATCAGGGCGAAGGTTGGGCGCTCGATAAACTCATCTTT.